The TCR beta chain described here comes from a study of T cell repertoires in aging, cancer and after chemotherapy. Background on the study: Donors were grouped into six age bands spanning 30 or younger through 70 or older. Repeat sampling of healthy donors over several months to years showed clear clonal overlap.

TRB rearrangements spanning V, D and J were amplified using mixed TRB-A/B primers. TCRdb re-called the multiplex PCR reads with MiXCR, one entry per CDR3 protein. The sample comprises approximately 5,600 distinct CDR3 sequences, approximately 24% of which are singletons, and around 9.7% rests with the top ten. Deletions cut 6 bases from V and 3 bases from J, with 18 bases between. Germline CDR1 reads MNHEY; CDR2 reads SMNVEV (reference sequence). The CDR3 has 16 amino acids. Amplification of TCR beta used genomic DNA extracted from peripheral blood. This clonotype ranks as medium-sized. Antigen specificity is unknown. Findings and limits, study-wide: In cancer patients, declining TCR diversity with age involved lost richness and lost evenness. Age-matched healthy donors had significantly more diverse, less clonal blood TCR repertoires than untreated cancer patients.

The rearrangement uses TRBV27 and TRBJ1-5, with D hard to call. The sequence was collected from a human donor in good health. Sequencing input: blood. CDR3 residues: CASRAVWSGDNQPQHF. DNA of the CDR3: TGTGCCAGCAGAGCGGTGTGGTCCGGAGACAATCAGCCCCAGCATTTT.